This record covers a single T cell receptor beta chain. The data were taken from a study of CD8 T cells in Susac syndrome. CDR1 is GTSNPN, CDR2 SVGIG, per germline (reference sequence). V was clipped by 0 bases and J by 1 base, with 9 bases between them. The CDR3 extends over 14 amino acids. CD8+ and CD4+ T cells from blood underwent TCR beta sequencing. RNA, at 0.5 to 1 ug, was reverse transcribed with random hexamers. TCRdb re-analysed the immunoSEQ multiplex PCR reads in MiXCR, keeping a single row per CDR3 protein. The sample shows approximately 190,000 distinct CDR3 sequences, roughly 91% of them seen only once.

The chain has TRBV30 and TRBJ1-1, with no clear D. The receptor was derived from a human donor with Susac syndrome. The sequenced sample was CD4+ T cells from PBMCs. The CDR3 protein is CAWSVGRANTEAFF. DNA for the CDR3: TGTGCCTGGAGTGTAGGACGGGCGAACACTGAAGCTTTCTTT.